These 9 T cell receptor beta chains share one sample of origin, sequenced in a study of cytomegalovirus exposure and HLA in healthy donors. Clones were read by immunoSEQ multiplex PCR, and TCRdb kept only the in-frame ones, dropping some. The sample has about 310,000 clones, roughly 87% seen once; the top ten hold roughly 0.96%. Material for sequencing was PBMCs. Every receptor here comes from a young man in good health and CMV-seronegative.

This chain links TRBV4-1 with TRBJ2-7; 7 bases map to TRBD2. The V gene end was trimmed by 4 bases and the J gene end by 1 base; junction bases not matched to a gene: 7. Looked up from germline, CDR1 is MGHRA and CDR2 is YSYEKL. CDR3 length: 15 residues. CDR3 amino acids: CASSPREGGSYEQYF. In nucleotides, the CDR3 is TGCGCCAGCAGCCCGAGGGAGGGCGGGTCCTACGAGCAGTACTTC.

The chain employs TRBV6-1 and TRBJ2-3; a possible D gene is TRBD2 (5 bases). V was cut by 2 bases and J by 5 bases, with 14 bases left in between. Germline V gene lookup returns CDR1 MNHNS and CDR2 SASEGT. This CDR3 contains 15 residues. The CDR3 reads CASSETRLAGDTQYF. The CDR3 DNA follows: TGTGCCAGCAGTGAAACTAGGCTAGCAGGAGATACGCAGTATTTT.

The chain combines TRBV7-2 with TRBJ2-3, with 8 nucleotides matching TRBD2. This CDR3 spans 15 amino acids. V lost 4 bases and J lost 4; bases outside the gene matches: 7. The germline gives CDR1 SGHTA, CDR2 FQGNSA. The CDR3 protein is CASSSRGAGPDTQYF. In DNA, the CDR3 is TGTGCCAGCAGCTCGCGGGGGGCCGGGCCAGATACGCAGTATTTT.

The CDR3 protein is CSVEDRDRGYMSAFF. CDR3 nucleotide sequence: TGCAGCGTTGAAGATCGCGACAGGGGATATATGTCGGCTTTCTTT. The V call is TRBV29-1, the J call TRBJ1-1; 8 bases match TRBD1. The germline gives CDR1 SQVTM, CDR2 ANQGSEA. Losses at the gene ends were 0 bases for V and 11 bases for J; bases not matched to a gene: 14. This CDR3 spans 15 amino acids.

The chain employs TRBV6-6 and TRBJ1-1; 7 bases fit TRBD1. This CDR3 has 13 residues. Unmatched junction bases numbered 4, after V lost 4 bases and J lost 5 bases. Germline V gene data show CDR1 as MNHNY and CDR2 as SVGAGI (reference sequence). CDR3 amino acids: CASSWDRGTEAFF. In nucleotides, the CDR3 is TGTGCCAGCAGTTGGGACAGAGGAACTGAAGCTTTCTTT.

The chain uses TRBV15 and TRBJ1-2; 7 nucleotides match TRBD1. The CDR3 spans 15 residues. The V gene end was trimmed by 1 base and the J gene end by 2 bases; junction bases not matched to a gene: 4. Germline V lookup: CDR1 LNHNV, CDR2 YYDKDF (reference sequence). The CDR3 reads CATSRGTGVNYGYTF. DNA of the CDR3: TGTGCCACCAGCAGAGGAACAGGGGTAAACTATGGCTACACCTTC.

V gene TRBV6-5 combines with J gene TRBJ1-1; 7 bases line up with TRBD1. V lost 2 bases to trimming and J lost 6 bases; unmatched junction nucleotides: 0. CDR1 MNHEY and CDR2 SVGAGI come from the germline V gene. This CDR3 spans 12 amino acids. CDR3 DNA: TGTGCCAGCAGTTACGGGACAGCTGAAGCTTTCTTT. Protein sequence: CASSYGTAEAFF.

The chain couples TRBV4-1 to TRBJ2-5, with D possibly TRBD2 on 7 matching bases. This CDR3 is built from 16 residues. Trimming shortened V by 4 bases and J by 0 bases, and 15 bases separated the two germline ends. Germline CDR1 is MGHRA and CDR2 is YSYEKL. The CDR3: CASSPLGGGDQETQYF. The CDR3 nucleotides read TGCGCCAGCAGCCCGTTAGGGGGGGGCGACCAAGAGACCCAGTACTTC.

V is TRBV6-1 and J is TRBJ2-7; 9 nucleotides line up with TRBD1. V lost 8 bases to trimming and J lost 5 bases; unmatched junction nucleotides: 7. The germline CDR1 and CDR2 sequences are MNHNS and SASEGT. This CDR3 contains 13 residues. This CDR3 reads CASSGTGLNEQYF. The CDR3 coding sequence is TGTGCCAGCTCCGGGACAGGGCTCAACGAGCAGTACTTC.